These 10 T cell receptor beta chains were sequenced from one sample in a study of cytomegalovirus exposure and HLA in healthy donors. Vbeta (60) and Jbeta (13) primers were used in the PCR. Profiling relied on immunoSEQ multiplex PCR, and the TCRdb table lists in-frame clones only, not all of them. In the table there are 200,000 or so clones, about four fifths of which are singletons. The specimen sequenced was PBMCs. These receptors all stem from a male donor in good health and CMV-seropositive.

This clone showed up just once. The chain carries TRBV5-1 and TRBJ2-7, with TRBD2 matching 8 bases. Germline V gives CDR1 SGHRS, CDR2 YFSETQ. V was clipped by 7 bases and J by 2 bases; unmatched bases: 8. The CDR3 sequence is 14 residues long. The CDR3 coding sequence is TGCGCCAGCCCGGGGGGGTTGCCCACCTACGAGCAGTACTTC. This encodes CASPGGLPTYEQYF.

This chain connects TRBV7-2 to TRBJ1-5; 9 nucleotides agree with TRBD1. The CDR3 contains 13 residues. Per the germline V gene, CDR1 is SGHTA and CDR2 is FQGNSA. Trimming cost V 5 bases and J 6 bases; bases outside gene matches: 2. CDR3 loop: CASSRTGVQPQHF. CDR3 nucleotides: TGTGCCAGCAGCCGGACAGGGGTTCAGCCCCAGCATTTT.

The chain has TRBV9 and TRBJ2-2; maybe TRBD1 (5 bases). The CDR3 sequence is 15 residues long. The V end was cut by 2 bases, the J end by 5 bases, with 13 bases between. The germline CDR1 and CDR2 sequences are SGDLS and YYNGEE. The CDR3 DNA is TGTGCCAGCAGCGTTTACGACAGCCAGACCGGGGAGCTGTTTTTT. Translating gives CASSVYDSQTGELFF.

The genes are TRBV7-3 and TRBJ2-7; D is possibly TRBD2 (5 bases). The CDR3 is made up of 11 amino acids. The V end lost 5 bases, the J end lost 5 bases, and 7 bases lay between the germline ends. Germline V gives CDR1 SGHTA, CDR2 FQGTGA. The CDR3 region has the DNA TGTGCCAGCAGCGACTACAACGAGCAGTACTTC. Translation gives CASSDYNEQYF.

V usage is TRBV25-1 and J usage is TRBJ2-3; no reliable D call. The CDR3 runs 13 residues. V lost 3 bases and J lost 6, with 10 bases in between. CDR1 and CDR2 from the germline V gene are MGHDK and SYGVNS. The CDR3 DNA sequence: TGTGCCAGCAGTGATGTCGCGCCGGATACGCAGTATTTT. Translated, it gives CASSDVAPDTQYF. Combining the CDR3 with reference TRBV25-1 and TRBJ2-3 gives the whole variable domain EADIYQTPRYLVIGTGKKITLECSQTMGHDKMYWYQQDPGMELHLIHYSYGVNSTEKGDLSSESTVSRIRTEHFPLTLESARPSHTSQYLCASSDVAPDTQYFGPGTRLTVL.

This clone was detected once. The chain carries TRBV5-1 and TRBJ2-2; 7 nucleotides align to TRBD1. V lost 4 bases and J lost 4; bases outside the gene matches: 7. This CDR3 region has 15 residues. Germline CDR1 reads SGHRS; CDR2 reads YFSETQ. CDR3 bases: TGCGCCAGCAGCCAAATACAGGGGATCACCGGGGAGCTGTTTTTT. Its translation is CASSQIQGITGELFF.

J is TRBJ1-1 and V is TRBV23-1, with D hard to call. TRBV23-1 is an ORF for which the function is uncertain. V was trimmed by 3 bases and J by 1 base, leaving 12 bases between them. The CDR3 covers 15 residues. CDR3 in DNA: TGCGCCAGCAGTCATGAGAACAGATCGAACACTGAAGCTTTCTTT. It encodes CASSHENRSNTEAFF.

The chain recombines TRBV7-2 with TRBJ1-4; the match to TRBD1 covers 8 bases. Germline assignment: CDR1 SGHTA and CDR2 FQGNSA. Unmatched junction bases numbered 9, after V lost 5 bases and J lost 7 bases. This CDR3 has 15 amino acids. This CDR3 reads CASSTGDRGSEKLFF. The CDR3 nucleotides are TGTGCCAGCAGCACGGGAGACAGGGGATCTGAAAAACTGTTTTTT.

This clone showed up just a few times. The rearrangement links TRBV21-1 to TRBJ2-2; the D segment call TRBD1 is taken from the table without a DNA check. TRBV21-1 is noted as a pseudogene. This CDR3 contains 14 residues. The DNA of the CDR3 is TGTGCCAGCTCGGACAAAGAGAACACCGGGGAGCTGTTTTTT. Protein product: CASSDKENTGELFF.

This clone was counted between two and nine times. The chain joins TRBV30 to TRBJ2-7; tentatively, D is TRBD1 (6 bases). The germline CDR1 and CDR2 sequences are GTSNPN and SVGIG (reference sequence). The CDR3 consists of 13 residues. Trimming cost V 7 bases and J 1 base, with 14 bases left between them. For the CDR3, the DNA is TGTGCCTCACTGAGGGACACTTCCTACGAGCAGTACTTC. The encoded protein is CASLRDTSYEQYF.